This T cell receptor beta chain was profiled in a study of blood T cell repertoires in COVID-19. The wider study: Samples representing acute and convalescent COVID-19 were sourced from the United States, Italy and Spain. PBMCs, B-cell-depleted T cells, or T cells provided the cDNA or gDNA that made up the material.

Authors' processing steps: Nucleated cell counts were estimated from reference gene primer amplification. Sequencing was performed with immunoSEQ multiplex PCR; in TCRdb, only in-frame clones are kept and a portion is missing. The D gene and trimming were derived from the DNA, and the V and J assignments and clone size from that table. The sample contains nearly 25,000 clones, 81% of which appear only once. V gave up 2 bases and J gave up 7 bases; unmatched junction bases: 11. The length of the CDR3 is 16 residues. Germline values: CDR1 KGHSH, CDR2 LQKENI. The count of this clone is one. The receptor was isolated from an older man with acute or convalescent COVID-19. The V call is TRBV18, the J call TRBJ1-2; 9 bases match TRBD1. The sequenced sample was peripheral blood. The DNA for the CDR3 is TGTGCCAGCTCACCAATAGGAGACAGGGGGAGCGGTGGCTACACCTTC. Translation gives CASSPIGDRGSGGYTF.